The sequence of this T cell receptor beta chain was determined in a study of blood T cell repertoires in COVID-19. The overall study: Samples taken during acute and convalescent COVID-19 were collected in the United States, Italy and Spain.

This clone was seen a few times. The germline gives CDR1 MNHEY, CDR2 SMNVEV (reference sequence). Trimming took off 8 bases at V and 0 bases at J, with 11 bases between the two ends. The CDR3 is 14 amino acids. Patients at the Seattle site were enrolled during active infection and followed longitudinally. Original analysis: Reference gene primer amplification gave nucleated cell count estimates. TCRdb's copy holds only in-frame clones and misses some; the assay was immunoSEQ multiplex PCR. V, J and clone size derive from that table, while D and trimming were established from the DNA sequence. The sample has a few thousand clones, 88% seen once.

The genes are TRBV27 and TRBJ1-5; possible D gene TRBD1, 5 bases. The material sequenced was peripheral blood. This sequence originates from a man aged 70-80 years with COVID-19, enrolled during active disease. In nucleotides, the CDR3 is TGTGCCAGCGGTAAGACAGATAGCAATCAGCCCCAGCATTTT. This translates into CASGKTDSNQPQHF.